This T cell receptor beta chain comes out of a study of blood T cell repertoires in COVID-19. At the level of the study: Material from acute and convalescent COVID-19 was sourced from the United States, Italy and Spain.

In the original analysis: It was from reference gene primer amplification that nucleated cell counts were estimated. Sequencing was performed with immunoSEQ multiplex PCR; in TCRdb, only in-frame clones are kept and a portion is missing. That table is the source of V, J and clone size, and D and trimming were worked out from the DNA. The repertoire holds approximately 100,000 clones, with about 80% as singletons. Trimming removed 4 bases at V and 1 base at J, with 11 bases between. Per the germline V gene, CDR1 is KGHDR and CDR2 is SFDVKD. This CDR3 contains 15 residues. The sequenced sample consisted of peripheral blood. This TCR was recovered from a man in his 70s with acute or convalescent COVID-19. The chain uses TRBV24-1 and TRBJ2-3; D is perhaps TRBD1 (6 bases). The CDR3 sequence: CATSERGHGTDTQYF. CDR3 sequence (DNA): TGTGCCACCAGTGAAAGGGGACACGGCACAGATACGCAGTATTTT.